These 29 T cell receptor beta chains were all obtained from the same sample, sequenced in a study of OX40 agonist ivuxolimab in advanced cancers. Sequencing was performed with immunoSEQ multiplex PCR; in TCRdb, only in-frame clones are kept and a portion is missing. The sample shows fewer than 85,000 clones, 65% to 90% of them seen only once. The sample in question was CD4+ or CD8+ T cells sorted from blood, obtained in a trial of the OX40 agonist ivuxolimab. These receptors were collected from an adult with an advanced solid tumor such as melanoma, head and neck, liver or kidney cancer.

The chain couples TRBV7-9 to TRBJ1-1; D remains unclear. The CDR3 spans 15 residues. With 2 bases removed from V and 1 base from J, the gap between germline ends came to 11 bases. CDR1 is SEHNR, CDR2 FQNEAQ, per germline (reference sequence). CDR3: CASSLTGVENTEAFF. Here the CDR3 DNA reads TGTGCCAGCAGCTTAACCGGGGTCGAGAACACTGAAGCTTTCTTT.

This rearrangement joins TRBV6-5 to TRBJ2-1; tentative D call: TRBD1 (6 bases). CDR3 length equals 14 residues. The V end was cut by 4 bases, the J end by 10 bases, with 17 bases between. CDR1 and CDR2 from the germline V gene are MNHEY and SVGAGI. CDR3 coding DNA: TGTGCCAGCAGTTTAAATAACAGGGCTCAAGAGCAGTTCTTC. Translating gives CASSLNNRAQEQFF.

The chain carries TRBV6-5 and TRBJ1-4, with D hard to call. The CDR3 runs 12 residues. V gave up 6 bases and J gave up 5 bases, with 7 bases separating them. Germline-derived CDR1 and CDR2 are MNHEY and SVGAGI. The CDR3 sequence: CASSPLNEKLFF. In DNA form, the CDR3 reads TGTGCCAGCAGCCCCCTAAATGAAAAACTGTTTTTT.

The genes are TRBV5-4 and TRBJ2-7; D call uncertain. CDR3 size: 18 residues. Germline CDR1 and CDR2: SGHNT and YYREEE (reference sequence). Trimming removed 0 bases from V and 2 bases from J, with 21 bases in between. CDR3 region: CASSLGLRTLSSTYEQYF. Written as DNA, the CDR3 is TGTGCCAGCAGCTTGGGGCTACGGACCTTGTCCAGCACCTACGAGCAGTACTTC. The full variable domain, rest sourced from reference TRBV5-4 and TRBJ2-7, is ETGVTQSPTHLIKTRGQQVTLRCSSQSGHNTVSWYQQALGQGPQFIFQYYREEENGRGNFPPRFSGLQFPNYSSELNVNALELDDSALYLCASSLGLRTLSSTYEQYFGPGTRLTVT.

V gene TRBV18 combines with J gene TRBJ2-4; a possible D gene is TRBD1 (6 bases). Germline V gene sequence: CDR1 KGHSH, CDR2 LQKENI. This CDR3 is 16 amino acids long. V was pared by 6 bases and J by 3 bases, with 18 bases between. The CDR3 DNA is TGTGCCAGCTCCCGCTCAACCCAGGGGATCAAAAACATTCAGTACTTC. Translating gives CASSRSTQGIKNIQYF.

For the CDR3, the DNA is TGTGCCAGCAGCGTAGGGGAGCGTGTCATAGCCAAAAACATTCAGTACTTC. The encoded protein is CASSVGERVIAKNIQYF. The J gene is TRBJ2-4, the V gene TRBV9; tentative D call: TRBD2 (5 bases). V was clipped by 0 bases and J by 0 bases, with 13 bases between them. The CDR3 extends over 17 amino acids. Germline-derived CDR1 and CDR2 are SGDLS and YYNGEE. The full variable domain, rest sourced from reference TRBV9 and TRBJ2-4, is DSGVTQTPKHLITATGQRVTLRCSPRSGDLSVYWYQQSLDQGLQFLIQYYNGEERAKGNILERFSAQQFPDLHSELNLSSLELGDSALYFCASSVGERVIAKNIQYFGAGTRLSVL.

This chain joins TRBV5-1 and TRBJ2-5; D is undetermined. The germline V gene encodes CDR1 SGHRS and CDR2 YFSETQ. V was pared by 0 bases and J by 4 bases, with 13 bases between. This CDR3 has 15 residues. CDR3 coding DNA: TGCGCCAGCAGCTTGGATGGCCCCAGAAGAGAGACCCAGTACTTC. It yields the protein CASSLDGPRRETQYF.

This clone was seen a few times. V and J are TRBV5-1 and TRBJ1-3; maybe TRBD1 (5 bases). The CDR3 runs 15 residues. CDR1 and CDR2 from the germline V gene are SGHRS and YFSETQ. V was pared by 1 base and J by 1 base, with 9 bases between. The CDR3 coding sequence is TGCGCCAGCAGCTTGCAGGGTGGATCTGGAAACACCATATATTTT. It translates to CASSLQGGSGNTIYF.

This sequence joins TRBV28 and TRBJ1-5; 7 bases match TRBD1. With V trimmed by 3 bases and J by 0 bases, 11 bases remained unmatched. The germline gives CDR1 MDHEN, CDR2 SYDVKM. CDR3 size: 18 residues. The CDR3 DNA sequence: TGTGCCAGCAGTTTTTACGGCAGGGGGTCACATAGCAATCAGCCCCAGCATTTT. Amino acids: CASSFYGRGSHSNQPQHF.

The rearrangement uses TRBV18 and TRBJ1-4, with D perhaps TRBD1 (5 bases). Per the germline V gene, CDR1 is KGHSH and CDR2 is LQKENI. The CDR3 covers 15 residues. The germline V and J ends were trimmed by 3 bases and 5 bases, with 13 bases remaining between them. This chain's CDR3 is CASSPFQGGNEKLFF. The CDR3 DNA sequence: TGTGCCAGCTCACCGTTCCAGGGAGGGAATGAAAAACTGTTTTTT.

The chain links TRBV15 to TRBJ1-5; no clear D. The CDR3 length is 14 residues. CDR1 is LNHNV, CDR2 YYDKDF, per germline (reference sequence). Trimming shortened V by 3 bases and J by 12 bases, and 18 bases separated the two germline ends. DNA for the CDR3: TGTGCCACCAGCAGGAAGGCCGGAGTTACTTTCCAGCATTTT. The encoded protein is CATSRKAGVTFQHF.

V and J are TRBV5-1 and TRBJ2-7; D is perhaps TRBD2 (7 bases). This CDR3 has 16 amino acids. Looked up from germline, CDR1 is SGHRS and CDR2 is YFSETQ. V lost 4 bases, J lost 2 bases, and 19 bases lay in between. The CDR3 loop reads CASSLSFGGLPYEQYF. Written as DNA, the CDR3 is TGCGCCAGCAGCCTCTCCTTCGGGGGGCTCCCCTACGAGCAGTACTTC.

This chain links TRBV6-1 with TRBJ1-3; D not resolved. This CDR3 region has 15 residues. V was shortened by 5 bases and J by 4 bases, with 15 bases between the two germline ends. In germline, CDR1 is MNHNS, CDR2 SASEGT. CDR3 loop: CASSTPGGRGNTIYF. As DNA, the CDR3 is TGTGCCAGCAGTACCCCCGGTGGGAGGGGAAACACCATATATTTT.

The chain uses TRBV5-6 and TRBJ2-3; weak D call: TRBD2 (7 bases). CDR1 and CDR2 (germline): SGHDT, YYEEEE. The CDR3 is 16 residues long. Trimming pared 3 bases from V and 6 bases from J, leaving 20 bases between. The CDR3 here is CASSWVGGGSPDTQYF. In DNA form, the CDR3 reads TGTGCCAGCAGCTGGGTGGGAGGGGGGAGCCCCGATACGCAGTATTTT.

J is TRBJ2-1 and V is TRBV7-9; D remains ambiguous. From germline, CDR1 is SEHNR and CDR2 FQNEAQ (reference sequence). Trimming cost V 5 bases and J 4 bases, with 6 bases left between them. The CDR3 contains 12 residues. The CDR3 coding sequence is TGTGCCAGCAGCGGGGAATACAATGAGCAGTTCTTC. Translating it yields CASSGEYNEQFF.

The chain employs TRBV7-2 and TRBJ1-6, with a weak D call TRBD1 (6 bases). Trimming pared 5 bases from V and 7 bases from J, leaving 24 bases between. This CDR3 region has 18 residues. CDR1 and CDR2 (germline): SGHTA, FQGNSA. The CDR3 DNA reads TGTGCCAGCAGCGCCACCCCCTCCTGGGGGGCAGGAAATTCACCCCTCCACTTT. Protein product: CASSATPSWGAGNSPLHF.

The CDR3 region has the DNA TGCGCCAGCAGTTGGACAGGGGTACAGGGCGAGCAGTACTTC. Translated: CASSWTGVQGEQYF. The chain employs TRBV23-1 and TRBJ2-7, with 9 bases matching TRBD1. TRBV23-1 is sorted into the ORF group, with uncertain function. The CDR3 contains 14 residues. V lost 5 bases, J lost 6 bases, and 8 bases stayed unmatched.

This clone has a single count. The V call is TRBV6-5, the J call TRBJ2-5; 11 bases are shared with TRBD2. The trim removed 5 bases at V and 7 bases at J, leaving 3 bases unmatched. The CDR3 covers 13 residues. CDR1 and CDR2 (germline): MNHEY, SVGAGI. CDR3 sequence (DNA): TGTGCCAGCAGTCCAGGGACTAGCGGGACCCAGTACTTC. Encoded protein: CASSPGTSGTQYF.

The chain combines TRBV15 with TRBJ2-7; perhaps TRBD1 as D (6 bases). The CDR3 consists of 15 residues. Germline assignment: CDR1 LNHNV and CDR2 YYDKDF (reference sequence). The ends were cut back, 0 bases at V and 3 bases at J, with 12 bases in the middle. The chain's CDR3 is CATSRDRARGYEQYF. The CDR3 DNA reads TGTGCCACCAGCAGAGATCGTGCCAGGGGCTACGAGCAGTACTTC.

The CDR3 region is CASSPRSGGAYEQFF. In DNA form, the CDR3 reads TGTGCCAGCAGTCCTCGTAGCGGGGGGGCTTATGAGCAGTTCTTC. The rearrangement joins TRBV6-5 to TRBJ2-1; the match to TRBD2 covers 11 bases. J lost 8 bases, V lost 5 bases, and 8 bases had no gene match. The CDR3 loop spans 15 amino acids. Per germline, CDR1 MNHEY and CDR2 SVGAGI.

The rearrangement links TRBV15 to TRBJ1-2; D remains ambiguous. The germline gives CDR1 LNHNV, CDR2 YYDKDF (reference sequence). CDR3 length: 13 residues. V lost 3 bases and J lost 1, with 6 bases in between. The CDR3 loop is CATSRGDNYGYTF. CDR3 DNA: TGTGCCACCAGCAGGGGAGATAACTATGGCTACACCTTC.

This clone came up many times. The V and J genes are TRBV7-2 and TRBJ2-7; D is possibly TRBD1 (6 bases). The length of the CDR3 is 13 residues. CDR1 SGHTA and CDR2 FQGNSA come from the germline V gene. V was cut by 5 bases and J by 7 bases, with 15 bases left in between. DNA for the CDR3: TGTGCCAGCAGCGCATTACAGGGTGGAGAGCAGTACTTC. Encoded protein: CASSALQGGEQYF.

The chain joins TRBV4-2 to TRBJ2-7; TRBD2 aligns across 10 bases. After removal of 3 bases from V and 2 bases from J, the junction contained 13 bases not matched to a gene. The germline V gene encodes CDR1 LGHNA and CDR2 YNFKEQ. The CDR3 length is 18 residues. The CDR3 nucleotides are TGTGCCAGCAGCCAGGGCGACGGTTGGACTAGCGGCCCCTACGAGCAGTACTTC. Amino acid sequence: CASSQGDGWTSGPYEQYF.

This chain joins TRBV7-2 and TRBJ2-7; TRBD1 agrees at 7 bases. Germline values: CDR1 SGHTA, CDR2 FQGNSA. V lost 4 bases to trimming and J lost 2 bases; unmatched junction nucleotides: 11. This CDR3 contains 16 residues. Here the CDR3 DNA reads TGTGCCAGCAGCTCGGACAGGCCGAAAGTGGCCTACGAGCAGTACTTC. It encodes CASSSDRPKVAYEQYF.

In DNA, the CDR3 is TGTGCCAGCAGCTTAGGTGGTCGCACTGAAGCTTTCTTT. Its translation: CASSLGGRTEAFF. The rearrangement joins TRBV7-3 to TRBJ1-1; no clear D gene. V lost 2 bases to trimming and J lost 4 bases, with 8 bases between them. The CDR3 covers 13 residues. The germline gives CDR1 SGHTA, CDR2 FQGTGA.

The chain carries TRBV29-1 and TRBJ1-4; unclear D gene. From germline, CDR1 is SQVTM and CDR2 ANQGSEA. This CDR3 is 13 amino acids long. The germline V and J ends were trimmed by 5 bases and 3 bases, with 10 bases remaining between them. The CDR3, as DNA: TGCAGCGTTAGTAGGGCCTCTAATGAAAAACTGTTTTTT. Translated: CSVSRASNEKLFF.

The chain combines TRBV11-1 with TRBJ2-3; 7 bases line up with TRBD2. V was pared by 5 bases and J by 4 bases, with 9 bases of the junction left unmatched. The CDR3 is 15 residues long. The germline CDR1 and CDR2 sequences are SGHAT and FQDESV (reference sequence). DNA for the CDR3: TGTGCCAGCAGCGCCCTGGGGGGGGAGGCAGATACGCAGTATTTT. This sequence encodes CASSALGGEADTQYF.

This clone has only one observation. The chain is built from TRBV18 and TRBJ1-3; 7 nucleotides align to TRBD1. This CDR3 is 18 amino acids long. V shed 5 bases and J 0 bases; nucleotides not matched to a gene: 13. The germline CDR1 and CDR2 sequences are KGHSH and LQKENI. This CDR3 is CASSNLHIPGGSGNTIYF. The CDR3 DNA follows: TGTGCCAGCTCAAACCTGCATATTCCAGGGGGCTCTGGAAACACCATATATTTT. The complete variable domain, with remaining parts taken from reference TRBV18 and TRBJ1-3, reads NAGVMQNPRHLVRRRGQEARLRCSPMKGHSHVYWYRQLPEEGLKFMVYLQKENIIDESGMPKERFSAEFPKEGPSILRIQQVVRGDSAAYFCASSNLHIPGGSGNTIYFGEGSWLTVV.

V gene TRBV19 combines with J gene TRBJ1-1; TRBD1 might be the D (5 bases). CDR3 length: 14 amino acids. The germline V and J ends were trimmed by 5 bases and 0 bases, with 10 bases remaining between them. In germline, CDR1 is LNHDA, CDR2 SQIVND (reference sequence). This CDR3 reads CASSVGRMNTEAFF. CDR3 coding DNA: TGTGCCAGTAGTGTGGGACGTATGAACACTGAAGCTTTCTTT.